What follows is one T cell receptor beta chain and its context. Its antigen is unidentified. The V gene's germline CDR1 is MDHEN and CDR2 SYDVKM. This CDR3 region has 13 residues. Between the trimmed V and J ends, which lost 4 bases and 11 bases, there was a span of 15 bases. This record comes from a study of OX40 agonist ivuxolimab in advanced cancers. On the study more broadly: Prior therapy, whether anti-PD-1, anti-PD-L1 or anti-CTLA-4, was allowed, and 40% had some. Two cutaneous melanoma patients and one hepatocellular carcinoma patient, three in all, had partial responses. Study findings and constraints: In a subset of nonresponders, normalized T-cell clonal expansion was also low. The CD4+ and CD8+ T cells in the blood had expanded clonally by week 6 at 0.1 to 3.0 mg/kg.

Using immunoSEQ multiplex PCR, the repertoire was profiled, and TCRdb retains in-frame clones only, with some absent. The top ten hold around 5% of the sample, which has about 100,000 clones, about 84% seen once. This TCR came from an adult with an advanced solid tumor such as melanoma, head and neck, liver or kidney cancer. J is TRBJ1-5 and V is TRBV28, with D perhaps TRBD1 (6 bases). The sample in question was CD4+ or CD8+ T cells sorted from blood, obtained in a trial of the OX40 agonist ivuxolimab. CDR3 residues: CASSWDRYRAQHF. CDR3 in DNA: TGTGCCAGCAGTTGGGACCGCTACAGGGCCCAGCATTTT.